Sequencing of this TCR beta chain was carried out in a study of control samples from healthy donors and cancer patients. TCRdb's copy holds only in-frame clones and misses some; the assay was immunoSEQ multiplex PCR. The sample holds tens of thousands of clones, about 88% seen once. The CDR3 totals 16 residues. The germline V gene encodes CDR1 SGHDT and CDR2 YYEEEE. Between the trimmed V and J ends, which lost 2 bases and 0 bases, there was a span of 12 bases. Specimen: blood. The sequence was obtained from a woman aged 70-85 years in good health. This chain connects TRBV5-6 to TRBJ1-3; D is unclear. DNA of the CDR3: TGTGCCAGCAGCTTAAGGCTCGGTGGCTCTGGAAACACCATATATTTT. Residues: CASSLRLGGSGNTIYF.